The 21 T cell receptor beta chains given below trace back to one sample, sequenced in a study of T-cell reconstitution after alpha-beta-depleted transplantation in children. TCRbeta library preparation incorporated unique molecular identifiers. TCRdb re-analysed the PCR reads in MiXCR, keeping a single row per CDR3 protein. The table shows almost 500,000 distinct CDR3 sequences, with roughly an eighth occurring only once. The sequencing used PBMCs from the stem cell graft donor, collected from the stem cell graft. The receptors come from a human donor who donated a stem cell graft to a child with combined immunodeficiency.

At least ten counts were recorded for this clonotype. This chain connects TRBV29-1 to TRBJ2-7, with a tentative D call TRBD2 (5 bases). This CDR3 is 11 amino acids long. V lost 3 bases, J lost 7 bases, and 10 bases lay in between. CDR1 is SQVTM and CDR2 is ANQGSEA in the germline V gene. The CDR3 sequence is CSVEEEGEQYF. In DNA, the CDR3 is TGCAGCGTTGAGGAGGAAGGGGAGCAGTACTTC.

The CDR3 here is CSANDGDYGYTF. The DNA for the CDR3 is TGCAGTGCTAACGACGGTGACTATGGCTACACCTTC. The V call is TRBV20-1, the J call TRBJ1-2; D not resolved. The CDR3 is made up of 12 amino acids. The V and J ends lost 4 bases and 3 bases respectively, with 9 bases between them. Germline V gene sequence: CDR1 DFQATT, CDR2 SNEGSKA (reference sequence).

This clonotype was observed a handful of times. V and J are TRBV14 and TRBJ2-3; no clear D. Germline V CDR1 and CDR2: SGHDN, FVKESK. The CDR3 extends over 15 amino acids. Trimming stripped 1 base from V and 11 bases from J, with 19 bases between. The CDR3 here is CASSQVSLQRRLQYF. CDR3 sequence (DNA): TGTGCCAGCAGCCAAGTAAGCCTACAGCGTAGATTGCAGTATTTT.

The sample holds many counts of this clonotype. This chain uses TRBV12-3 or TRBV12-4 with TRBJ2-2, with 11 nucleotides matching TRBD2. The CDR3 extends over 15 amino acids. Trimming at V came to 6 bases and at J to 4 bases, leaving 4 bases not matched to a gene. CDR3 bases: TGTGCCAGCAGACTCCTAGCGGGAGGCACCGGGGAGCTGTTTTTT. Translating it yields CASRLLAGGTGELFF.

CDR3 sequence reads: CASSLGPLGGAEDTEAFF. CDR3 sequence (DNA): TGCGCCAGCAGCTTGGGCCCCTTGGGGGGGGCTGAGGACACTGAAGCTTTCTTT. V gene TRBV5-1 combines with J gene TRBJ1-1, with a weak D call TRBD1 (6 bases). Trimming took off 0 bases at V and 3 bases at J, with 21 bases between the two ends. From germline, CDR1 is SGHRS and CDR2 YFSETQ. The CDR3 consists of 18 residues. The full variable domain, with the rest looked up from reference TRBV5-1 and TRBJ1-1, is KAGVTQTPRYLIKTRGQQVTLSCSPISGHRSVSWYQQTPGQGLQFLFEYFSETQRNKGNFPGRFSGRQFSNSRSEMNVSTLELGDSALYLCASSLGPLGGAEDTEAFFGQGTRLTVV.

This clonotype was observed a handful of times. CDR3 coding DNA: TGTGCCAGCAGCGTAGCCAATGGGCGATACGAGCAGTACTTC. Amino acid sequence: CASSVANGRYEQYF. The V gene is TRBV9, the J gene TRBJ2-7; the D is unclear. CDR3 length: 14 residues. Germline loops: CDR1 SGDLS, CDR2 YYNGEE. V lost 0 bases, J lost 4 bases, and 11 bases lay in between.

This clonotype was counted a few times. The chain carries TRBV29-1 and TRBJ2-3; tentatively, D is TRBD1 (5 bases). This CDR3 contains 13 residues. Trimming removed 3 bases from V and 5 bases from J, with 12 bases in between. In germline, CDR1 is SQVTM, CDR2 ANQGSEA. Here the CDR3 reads CSVEGIGVDTQYF. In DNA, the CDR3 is TGCAGCGTTGAGGGAATAGGGGTAGATACGCAGTATTTT.

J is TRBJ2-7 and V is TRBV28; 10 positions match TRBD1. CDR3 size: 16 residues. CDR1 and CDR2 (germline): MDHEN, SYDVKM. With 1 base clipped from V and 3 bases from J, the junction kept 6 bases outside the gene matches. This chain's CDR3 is CASSLFGTGEDYEQYF. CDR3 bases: TGTGCCAGCAGTTTATTTGGGACAGGGGAGGACTACGAGCAGTACTTC.

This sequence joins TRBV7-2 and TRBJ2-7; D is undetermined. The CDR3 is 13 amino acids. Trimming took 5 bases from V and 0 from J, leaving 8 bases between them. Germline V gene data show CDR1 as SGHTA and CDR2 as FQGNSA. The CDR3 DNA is TGTGCCAGCAGCGGAAGAAACTCCTACGAGCAGTACTTC. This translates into CASSGRNSYEQYF.

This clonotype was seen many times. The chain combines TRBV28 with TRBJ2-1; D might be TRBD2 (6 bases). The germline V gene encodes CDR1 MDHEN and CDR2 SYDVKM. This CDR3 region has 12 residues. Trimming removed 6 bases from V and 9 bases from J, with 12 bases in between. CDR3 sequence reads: CASSRWGGEQFF. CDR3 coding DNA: TGTGCCAGCAGCCGGTGGGGAGGTGAGCAGTTCTTC.

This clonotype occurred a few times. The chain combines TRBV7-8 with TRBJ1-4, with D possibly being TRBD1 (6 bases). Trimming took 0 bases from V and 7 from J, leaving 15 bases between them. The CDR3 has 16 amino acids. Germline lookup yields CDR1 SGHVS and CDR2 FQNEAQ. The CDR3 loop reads CASSLALVRGGEKLFF. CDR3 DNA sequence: TGTGCCAGCAGCTTAGCGCTGGTTCGAGGGGGTGAAAAACTGTTTTTT.

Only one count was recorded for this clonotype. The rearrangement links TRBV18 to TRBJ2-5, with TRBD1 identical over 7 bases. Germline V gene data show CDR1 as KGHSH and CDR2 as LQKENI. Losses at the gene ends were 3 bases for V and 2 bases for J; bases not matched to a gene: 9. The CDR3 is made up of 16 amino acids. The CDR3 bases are TGTGCCAGCTCACCGGCGCCGGGACAGTTGCAAGAGACCCAGTACTTC. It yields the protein CASSPAPGQLQETQYF. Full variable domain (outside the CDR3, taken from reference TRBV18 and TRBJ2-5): NAGVMQNPRHLVRRRGQEARLRCSPMKGHSHVYWYRQLPEEGLKFMVYLQKENIIDESGMPKERFSAEFPKEGPSILRIQQVVRGDSAAYFCASSPAPGQLQETQYFGPGTRLLVL.

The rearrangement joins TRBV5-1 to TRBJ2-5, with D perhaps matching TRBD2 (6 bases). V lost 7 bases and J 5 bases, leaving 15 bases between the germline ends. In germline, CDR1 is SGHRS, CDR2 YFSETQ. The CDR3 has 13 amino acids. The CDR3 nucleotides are TGCGCCAGCGCACCCCTGGGAGGCGAGACCCAGTACTTC. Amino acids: CASAPLGGETQYF.

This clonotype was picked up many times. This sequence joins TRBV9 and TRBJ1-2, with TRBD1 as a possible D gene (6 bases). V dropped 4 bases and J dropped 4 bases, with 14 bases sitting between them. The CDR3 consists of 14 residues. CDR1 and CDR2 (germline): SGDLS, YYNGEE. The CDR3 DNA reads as TGTGCCAGCAGCCCGGGGGGCAGCATCTATGGCTACACCTTC. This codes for CASSPGGSIYGYTF.

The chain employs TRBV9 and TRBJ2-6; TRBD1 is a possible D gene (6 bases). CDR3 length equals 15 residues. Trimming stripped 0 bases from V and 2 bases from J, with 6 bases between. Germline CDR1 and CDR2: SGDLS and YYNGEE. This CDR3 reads CASSVEGAGANVLTF. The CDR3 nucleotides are TGTGCCAGCAGCGTAGAGGGGGCTGGGGCCAACGTCCTGACTTTC. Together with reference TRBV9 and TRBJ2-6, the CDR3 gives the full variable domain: DSGVTQTPKHLITATGQRVTLRCSPRSGDLSVYWYQQSLDQGLQFLIQYYNGEERAKGNILERFSAQQFPDLHSELNLSSLELGDSALYFCASSVEGAGANVLTFGAGSRLTVL.

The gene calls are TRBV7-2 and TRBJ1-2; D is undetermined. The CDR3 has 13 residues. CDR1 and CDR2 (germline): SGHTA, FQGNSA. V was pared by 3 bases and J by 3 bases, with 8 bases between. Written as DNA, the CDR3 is TGTGCCAGCAGCTTTCAGCCGGACTATGGCTACACCTTC. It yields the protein CASSFQPDYGYTF.

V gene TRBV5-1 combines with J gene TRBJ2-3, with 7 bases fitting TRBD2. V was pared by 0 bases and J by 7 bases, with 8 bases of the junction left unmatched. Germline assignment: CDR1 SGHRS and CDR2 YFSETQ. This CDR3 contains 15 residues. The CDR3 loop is CASSLAGRTVNTQYF. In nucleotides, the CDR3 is TGCGCCAGCAGCTTGGCCGGGAGGACTGTCAATACGCAGTATTTT.

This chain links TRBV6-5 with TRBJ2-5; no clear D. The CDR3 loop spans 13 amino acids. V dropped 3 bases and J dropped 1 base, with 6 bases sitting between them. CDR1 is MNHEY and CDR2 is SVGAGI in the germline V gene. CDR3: CASSYGFQETQYF. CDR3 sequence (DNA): TGTGCCAGCAGTTATGGATTCCAAGAGACCCAGTACTTC.

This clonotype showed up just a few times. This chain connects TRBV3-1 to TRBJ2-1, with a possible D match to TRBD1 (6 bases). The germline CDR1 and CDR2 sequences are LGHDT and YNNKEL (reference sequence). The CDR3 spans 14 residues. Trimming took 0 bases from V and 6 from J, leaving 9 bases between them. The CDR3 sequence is CASSQDLRGNEQFF. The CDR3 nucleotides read TGTGCCAGCAGCCAAGACCTCAGGGGCAATGAGCAGTTCTTC.

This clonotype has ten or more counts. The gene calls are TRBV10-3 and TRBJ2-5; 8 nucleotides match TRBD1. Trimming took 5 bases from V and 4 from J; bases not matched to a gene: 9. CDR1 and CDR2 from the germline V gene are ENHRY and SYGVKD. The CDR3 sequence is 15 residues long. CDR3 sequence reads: CAISKTGDSTETQYF. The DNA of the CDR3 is TGTGCCATCAGTAAGACAGGGGATTCAACAGAGACCCAGTACTTC.

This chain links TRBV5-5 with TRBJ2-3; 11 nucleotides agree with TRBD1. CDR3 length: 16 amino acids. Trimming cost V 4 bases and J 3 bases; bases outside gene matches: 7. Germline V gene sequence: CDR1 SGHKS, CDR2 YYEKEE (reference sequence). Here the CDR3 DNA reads TGTGCCAGCAGCAGGGGGACAGGGGGGTGGACAGATACGCAGTATTTT. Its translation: CASSRGTGGWTDTQYF.